A selection of T cell receptor beta chains follows, all from one sample in a study of blood T cell repertoires in COVID-19. TCRdb's table, derived via immunoSEQ multiplex PCR, lists solely in-frame clones and lacks some. The sample lists more than 300,000 clones; roughly 91% were seen once. The specimen was PBMCs or T cells enriched from blood (not recorded which). These receptor sequences come from a woman under 30 who had recovered from COVID-19. Each CDR3 is given without its conserved first and last residue. The D gene is left open where the match is weak. Expanded clones are given a class, and other clones once, few, many or no size at all.

size	V	J	D	CDR3
-	TRBV4-2	TRBJ1-1	TRBD1	ASSQGDRQGAGTEAF
-	TRBV5-1	TRBJ1-1	-	ASSLADRRNTEAF
-	TRBV7-3	TRBJ2-2	TRBD1	ASSFGTGYPGELF
-	TRBV12-5	TRBJ1-5	-	ASGDGAGALSNQPQH
-	TRBV29-1	TRBJ1-1	-	SVAPPGSVNTEAF
-	TRBV5-6	TRBJ1-2	TRBD1	ASSNIDRAGNYGYT
once	TRBV3-1/TRBV3-2	TRBJ2-7	-	ASRHLGGYTQY
-	TRBV5-1	TRBJ2-5	TRBD2	ASSTGRGEETQY
few	TRBV6-4	TRBJ2-2	TRBD1	ASSPQGAAGELF
-	TRBV3-1/TRBV3-2	TRBJ2-7	TRBD1	ASSQDGTGRDEQY
-	TRBV6-1	TRBJ2-7	TRBD1	ASSEVPGQGREQY
-	TRBV9	TRBJ2-1	TRBD2	ASSVTSGGVNEQF
-	TRBV19	TRBJ2-7	TRBD1	ASSKGQAPYEQY
once	TRBV5-1	TRBJ1-2	TRBD1	VSSPYRDRGDGYT
-	TRBV27	TRBJ2-3	-	ASSLQSRPSSTDTQY
-	TRBV5-1	TRBJ1-3	TRBD1	ASSGPGQGSVDSGNTIY
many	TRBV6-1	TRBJ2-7	-	ASSERAGEGYEQY
-	TRBV5-4	TRBJ2-1	TRBD2	ASSFPSGGGDEQF
-	TRBV14	TRBJ1-1	TRBD1	ASSHGQANTEAF
-	TRBV3-1/TRBV3-2	TRBJ2-5	-	ASSQDAAAQETQY
-	TRBV6-4	TRBJ1-2	-	ASSDSPGVMSGYT
-	TRBV4-3	TRBJ2-7	TRBD2	ASSQGFRTSGGSYEQY